This TCR beta chain stems from a study of response to subunit inactivated influenza vaccine. TCRdb redid the calling of the RT-PCR reads with MiXCR, one entry per CDR3 protein. The sample lists fewer than 700,000 distinct CDR3 sequences, approximately 13% occurring once. Overall study results and limits: Authors suggested each seasonal flu vaccination may recruit only limited numbers of new T cells.

A note on this clonotype: Its target is not known.

Germline-derived CDR1 and CDR2 are SGHRS and YFSETQ. The CDR3 has 15 residues. J lost 2 bases, V lost 5 bases, and 8 bases had no gene match. The sequencing used PBMCs from blood, collected 35 to 45 days after vaccination. This sequence joins TRBV5-1 and TRBJ2-7; TRBD1 agrees at 9 bases. The receptor was isolated from a middle-aged man who received an inactivated influenza vaccine. Written as DNA, the CDR3 is TGCGCCAGCAGAGAAGGGACAGGGTTGGCCTACGAGCAGTACTTC. Translating gives CASREGTGLAYEQYF.